Listed below are T cell receptor beta chains from one sample, sequenced in a study of tissue T cells after allogeneic stem cell transplantation. Data came from immunoSEQ multiplex PCR; TCRdb stores just in-frame clones and leaves some out. The sample has several thousand clones; 55% to 70% are singletons. The material sequenced was jejunal tissue, taken at autopsy. The receptor set was obtained from a male patient aged 60 or older with steroid-refractory graft-versus-host disease after an allogeneic stem cell transplant. Some T cells may be transferred from the graft donor. Both conserved end residues are part of each CDR3. The order of the fields is D gene, V gene, J gene, clone size, CDR3 protein, CDR3 DNA. The D gene is left open where the match is weak. Size is stated for part of the rows, as once, few or many counts, or as a class when the clone is expanded.

D: TRBD1
V: TRBV4-3
J: TRBJ2-2
size: -
CDR3: CASSLGQPNTGELFF
DNA: TGCGCCAGCAGCCTGGGACAGCCGAACACCGGGGAGCTGTTTTTT

D: -
V: TRBV7-9
J: TRBJ1-1
size: -
CDR3: CASSLTGRVGPNTEAFF
DNA: TGTGCCAGCAGCTTAACAGGCAGGGTAGGACCGAACACTGAAGCTTTCTTT

D: TRBD1
V: TRBV29-1
J: TRBJ2-2
size: -
CDR3: CSVSQGAGTGELFF
DNA: TGCAGCGTTTCTCAGGGGGCGGGCACCGGGGAGCTGTTTTTT

D: -
V: TRBV7-2
J: TRBJ1-2
size: -
CDR3: CASSSTYGYTF
DNA: TGTGCCAGCAGCTCCACCTATGGCTACACCTTC

D: TRBD1
V: TRBV5-8
J: TRBJ2-1
size: -
CDR3: CASSRGDSNNEQFF
DNA: TGTGCCAGCAGCCGAGGGGACAGCAACAATGAGCAGTTCTTC

D: TRBD1
V: TRBV7-9
J: TRBJ2-7
size: -
CDR3: CASSPRRTGANEQYF
DNA: TGTGCCAGCAGCCCGAGAAGGACAGGGGCGAACGAGCAGTACTTC

D: -
V: TRBV2
J: TRBJ2-5
size: few
CDR3: CASSETRLVEETQYF
DNA: TGTGCCAGCAGTGAGACAAGACTAGTCGAAGAGACCCAGTACTTC

D: -
V: TRBV14
J: TRBJ1-6
size: -
CDR3: CASSQGVSPLHF
DNA: TGTGCCAGCAGCCAAGGGGTCTCACCCCTCCACTTT

D: -
V: TRBV12-3/TRBV12-4
J: TRBJ2-5
size: -
CDR3: CASSSLPHPTQYF
DNA: TGTGCCAGCAGTTCCCTTCCCCATCCGACCCAGTACTTC

D: -
V: TRBV20-1
J: TRBJ1-1
size: once
CDR3: CSASRQPNTEAFF
DNA: TGCAGTGCTAGTCGGCAACCGAACACTGAAGCTTTCTTT

D: -
V: TRBV9
J: TRBJ2-2
size: -
CDR3: CASSQGPAGTGELFF
DNA: TGTGCCAGCAGCCAGGGACCGGCAGGCACCGGGGAGCTGTTTTTT

D: -
V: TRBV25-1
J: TRBJ1-1
size: few
CDR3: CASSERLDSYTEAFF
DNA: TGTGCCAGCAGTGAACGACTGGACAGCTACACTGAAGCTTTCTTT

D: -
V: TRBV27
J: TRBJ1-1
size: -
CDR3: CASNNLQGEAFF
DNA: TGTGCCAGCAACAATCTGCAGGGTGAAGCTTTCTTT

D: TRBD1
V: TRBV7-2
J: TRBJ1-1
size: -
CDR3: CASSLLAGGRNTEAFF
DNA: TGTGCCAGCAGCTTATTGGCAGGGGGCCGGAACACTGAAGCTTTCTTT

D: -
V: TRBV18
J: TRBJ1-1
size: few
CDR3: CASSPGRWTTEAFF
DNA: TGTGCCAGCTCACCGGGACGCTGGACCACTGAAGCTTTCTTT

D: TRBD1
V: TRBV9
J: TRBJ1-2
size: -
CDR3: CASSVGPTDRPADGYTF
DNA: TGTGCCAGCAGCGTAGGCCCTACGGACAGGCCGGCGGATGGCTACACCTTC

D: TRBD1
V: TRBV4-1
J: TRBJ2-7
size: -
CDR3: CASSQDVQGPLYEQYF
DNA: TGCGCCAGCAGCCAAGATGTACAGGGGCCTTTATACGAGCAGTACTTC

D: TRBD1
V: TRBV6-5
J: TRBJ2-7
size: medium-sized
CDR3: CASRGDRSYYEQYF
DNA: TGTGCCAGCAGGGGGGACAGGTCCTACTACGAGCAGTACTTC

D: TRBD1
V: TRBV13
J: TRBJ1-4
size: -
CDR3: CATTTGGREKLFF
DNA: TGTGCCACCACGACAGGGGGAAGGGAAAAACTGTTTTTT

D: -
V: TRBV5-5
J: TRBJ2-7
size: -
CDR3: CASSPQGDTYEQYF
DNA: TGTGCCAGCAGCCCACAGGGTGATACCTACGAGCAGTACTTC

D: TRBD1
V: TRBV10-3
J: TRBJ2-4
size: -
CDR3: CAISSQGALAKNIQYF
DNA: TGTGCCATCAGTTCGCAGGGGGCGCTGGCCAAAAACATTCAGTACTTC

D: TRBD1
V: TRBV18
J: TRBJ2-7
size: -
CDR3: CASSTLGPGQGMREQYF
DNA: TGTGCCAGCTCAACACTGGGGCCGGGACAGGGGATGAGGGAGCAGTACTTC

D: -
V: TRBV5-1
J: TRBJ2-7
size: -
CDR3: CASSSISGAVLYEQYF
DNA: TGCGCCAGCAGCTCGATATCAGGGGCGGTTCTGTACGAGCAGTACTTC

D: TRBD1
V: TRBV4-2
J: TRBJ2-2
size: -
CDR3: CASARHGTGNTGELFF
DNA: TGTGCCAGCGCCAGGCACGGGACAGGGAACACCGGGGAGCTGTTTTTT

D: TRBD1
V: TRBV4-3
J: TRBJ2-7
size: -
CDR3: CASSQGDRGWNEQYF
DNA: TGCGCCAGCAGCCAGGGTGACAGGGGTTGGAACGAGCAGTACTTC

D: -
V: TRBV12-3/TRBV12-4
J: TRBJ2-5
size: -
CDR3: CASSLRRGETQYF
DNA: TGTGCCAGCAGTTTGAGACGCGGAGAGACCCAGTACTTC

D: -
V: TRBV27
J: TRBJ1-4
size: -
CDR3: CASSFLTGTNEKLFF
DNA: TGTGCCAGCAGTTTCCTGACAGGAACTAATGAAAAACTGTTTTTT

D: TRBD1
V: TRBV19
J: TRBJ1-1
size: -
CDR3: CASSIQGANTEAFF
DNA: TGTGCCAGTAGTATTCAGGGGGCTAACACTGAAGCTTTCTTT

D: -
V: TRBV19
J: TRBJ1-2
size: -
CDR3: CASSILGGLTGYTF
DNA: TGTGCCAGTAGTATACTGGGCGGGCTAACAGGCTACACCTTC

D: TRBD1
V: TRBV12-5
J: TRBJ1-6
size: few
CDR3: CASGLVGEQGRPNSPLHF
DNA: TGTGCTAGTGGTTTGGTAGGGGAACAGGGGAGACCTAATTCACCCCTCCACTTT

D: TRBD1
V: TRBV6-5
J: TRBJ2-7
size: -
CDR3: CASSWDGTGGYEQYF
DNA: TGTGCCAGCAGTTGGGACGGGACAGGGGGATACGAGCAGTACTTC

D: TRBD2
V: TRBV4-1
J: TRBJ2-1
size: -
CDR3: CASALAGGSYNEQFF
DNA: TGCGCCAGCGCACTAGCGGGGGGATCCTACAATGAGCAGTTCTTC

D: TRBD1
V: TRBV7-8
J: TRBJ1-5
size: -
CDR3: CASSDRGRNQPQHF
DNA: TGTGCCAGCAGCGACAGGGGCCGCAATCAGCCCCAGCATTTT

D: -
V: TRBV27
J: TRBJ1-5
size: -
CDR3: CASRQGPYSNQPQHF
DNA: TGTGCCAGCAGACAGGGACCGTATAGCAATCAGCCCCAGCATTTT

D: -
V: TRBV6-5
J: TRBJ1-6
size: -
CDR3: CASSYSGQYYPALHF
DNA: TGTGCCAGCAGTTACTCGGGGCAGTACTACCCCGCCCTCCACTTT

D: TRBD1
V: TRBV6-5
J: TRBJ1-6
size: once
CDR3: CASSRTGGNSPLHF
DNA: TGTGCCAGCAGTAGGACAGGTGGTAATTCACCCCTCCACTTT

D: TRBD1
V: TRBV15
J: TRBJ2-7
size: -
CDR3: CATSRDRDRGREQYF
DNA: TGTGCCACCAGCAGAGACCGGGACAGGGGGCGCGAGCAGTACTTC

D: -
V: TRBV7-9
J: TRBJ2-7
size: medium-sized
CDR3: CASSSEGSQAPYEQYF
DNA: TGTGCCAGCAGCTCTGAGGGGAGCCAGGCCCCCTACGAGCAGTACTTC

D: TRBD1
V: TRBV15
J: TRBJ1-4
size: -
CDR3: CATSREQGVGNEKLFF
DNA: TGTGCCACCAGCAGAGAACAGGGGGTGGGAAATGAAAAACTGTTTTTT

D: TRBD1
V: TRBV18
J: TRBJ1-5
size: -
CDR3: CASSPGQLYSNQPQHF
DNA: TGTGCCAGCTCGCCGGGACAGCTTTATAGCAATCAGCCCCAGCATTTT

D: TRBD1
V: TRBV12-3/TRBV12-4
J: TRBJ1-1
size: once
CDR3: CASSRTGTEAFF
DNA: TGTGCCAGCAGCCGGACAGGGACTGAAGCTTTCTTT

D: -
V: TRBV2
J: TRBJ2-2
size: -
CDR3: CASSHHREESHTGELFF
DNA: TGTGCCAGCAGTCACCACAGGGAGGAGTCCCACACCGGGGAGCTGTTTTTT

D: -
V: TRBV5-5
J: TRBJ2-2
size: -
CDR3: CASSTFNNGELFF
DNA: TGTGCCAGCAGCACCTTTAATAACGGGGAGCTGTTTTTT

D: TRBD1
V: TRBV5-5
J: TRBJ2-3
size: -
CDR3: CASSTTGVPDTQYF
DNA: TGTGCCAGCAGCACGACAGGGGTGCCGGATACGCAGTATTTT

D: -
V: TRBV2
J: TRBJ1-6
size: large
CDR3: CASSQVRAVSPLHF
DNA: TGTGCCAGCAGCCAAGTGAGGGCCGTATCACCCCTCCACTTT

D: -
V: TRBV6-1
J: TRBJ2-7
size: -
CDR3: CASSSRLGSPEQYF
DNA: TGTGCCAGCAGTTCTAGACTAGGGTCTCCCGAGCAGTACTTC

D: -
V: TRBV7-9
J: TRBJ2-5
size: -
CDR3: CASSLARGGNGETQYF
DNA: TGTGCCAGCAGCTTAGCGCGAGGGGGAAACGGAGAGACCCAGTACTTC

D: -
V: TRBV27
J: TRBJ2-1
size: -
CDR3: CASSSFLVEPSYNEQFF
DNA: TGTGCCAGCAGTTCCTTCTTGGTAGAACCCTCCTACAATGAGCAGTTCTTC

D: -
V: TRBV7-9
J: TRBJ2-7
size: -
CDR3: CASTTDRSYEQYF
DNA: TGTGCCAGCACCACGGACAGATCCTACGAGCAGTACTTC

D: -
V: TRBV4-2
J: TRBJ1-1
size: few
CDR3: CASSQPDGRGTEAFF
DNA: TGTGCCAGCAGCCAACCAGACGGCCGGGGCACTGAAGCTTTCTTT

D: -
V: TRBV6-5
J: TRBJ1-3
size: -
CDR3: CASSLLDRRGNTIYF
DNA: TGTGCCAGCAGCCTCCTGGACAGACGAGGAAACACCATATATTTT

D: TRBD2
V: TRBV4-3
J: TRBJ2-4
size: -
CDR3: CASSHLLAAAKNIQYF
DNA: TGCGCCAGCAGCCATCTACTAGCGGCGGCCAAAAACATTCAGTACTTC

D: TRBD1
V: TRBV23-1
J: TRBJ2-7
size: once
CDR3: CASSPGQGFF
DNA: TGCGCCAGCAGTCCGGGACAGGGATTCTTC

D: TRBD2
V: TRBV14
J: TRBJ2-1
size: -
CDR3: CASSQWSAGVSYNEQFF
DNA: TGTGCCAGCAGCCAATGGTCAGCGGGGGTTTCCTACAATGAGCAGTTCTTC

D: TRBD1
V: TRBV4-3
J: TRBJ1-4
size: -
CDR3: CASSLTLGTVNEKLFF
DNA: TGCGCCAGCAGCCTTACTCTCGGGACAGTTAATGAAAAACTGTTTTTT

D: TRBD1
V: TRBV11-1
J: TRBJ1-6
size: medium-sized
CDR3: CASSPQGDRENSPLHF
DNA: TGTGCCAGCAGCCCACAGGGGGATCGGGAAAATTCACCCCTCCACTTT

D: TRBD1
V: TRBV2
J: TRBJ2-7
size: -
CDR3: CASKQGAIYEQYF
DNA: TGTGCCAGCAAGCAGGGGGCTATCTACGAGCAGTACTTC

D: -
V: TRBV11-2
J: TRBJ2-3
size: -
CDR3: CASSLWSRDTQYF
DNA: TGTGCCAGCAGCTTGTGGTCTAGAGATACGCAGTATTTT

D: -
V: TRBV15
J: TRBJ1-1
size: -
CDR3: CATSRQQGYTEAFF
DNA: TGTGCCACCAGCAGGCAACAGGGTTACACTGAAGCTTTCTTT